The sample holds many counts of the clone carrying this T cell receptor (beta chain). Its antigen is still unknown. One entry per CDR3 protein results from TCRdb running MiXCR on the 5' RACE reads. The profile covers hundreds of thousands of distinct CDR3 sequences, with roughly 6% appearing a single time and 1.5% to 2% taken by the ten largest. This specimen belongs to a study of identical twins. J gave up 2 bases and V 6 bases, and 3 bases lay outside the gene matches. CDR1 is MNHNS and CDR2 is SASEGT in the germline V gene. The CDR3 covers 14 residues. Broader study findings: Potential partial confounding of zero-insertion analyses by invariant MAIT and iNKT cells was noted. While abundant cord blood beta clonotypes carried fewer insertions, memory repertoires showed no such pattern.

Healthy Caucasians provided all donations. The sample comprised naive T cells sorted from blood. The TCR comes from a young man in good health. This chain links TRBV6-1 with TRBJ2-2, with TRBD2 matching over 7 bases. CDR3 in amino acids: CASSGTTNTGELFF. DNA for the CDR3: TGTGCCAGCAGCGGGACTACCAACACCGGGGAGCTGTTTTTT.